This passage covers 16 T cell receptor beta chains from one sample sequenced in a study of Graves' ophthalmopathy and Graves' hyperthyroidism. Amplification from RNA transcripts yielded the TCR beta CDR3 regions. An initial RT-PCR round employing HTBI primers preceded a second-round multiplex PCR. Using its own MiXCR run on the multiplex PCR reads, TCRdb lists one record per CDR3 protein. The sample holds 600,000 to 650,000 distinct CDR3 sequences, about a fifth seen once. The sequenced sample was peripheral blood. These receptors all stem from a woman aged 18 to 35 with stable Graves' hyperthyroidism. Some clones in this sample may be carry-over from other donors' samples.

This clonotype was seen at least ten times. This chain connects TRBV19 to TRBJ2-7; D perhaps matches TRBD2 (6 bases). Germline V CDR1 and CDR2: LNHDA, SQIVND (reference sequence). The CDR3 contains 15 residues. Trimming left V 1 base short and J 5 bases short, with 15 bases between. CDR3 sequence: CASSIVGGGYDEQYF. In nucleotides, the CDR3 is TGTGCCAGTAGTATAGTGGGAGGAGGGTACGACGAGCAGTACTTC.

Turning to this clonotype: Its ends do not fully match the called genes, so a read error is possible. The rearrangement joins TRBV7-2 to TRBJ1-5; D is ambiguous. The CDR3 consists of 15 residues. Germline CDR1 and CDR2: SGHTA and FQGNSA. CDR3 in DNA: TGTGCCAGCAGCTTAGGTGTCGGCCGCGATCAGCCTCAGCATTTT. Protein product: CASSLGVGRDQPQHF.

This clonotype has more than one count but fewer than ten. The junction shows a germline mismatch at one end, possibly a read error. The V gene is TRBV6-2 or TRBV6-3, the J gene TRBJ1-5; the match to TRBD1 covers 7 bases. The germline V gene has CDR1 MNHEY and CDR2 SVGEGT. CDR3 length: 17 amino acids. The CDR3 DNA reads TGTGCCAGCAGTTACTCCCGAGTAGGGGCAGGGGGACAGCCTCAGCATTTT. Translation gives CASSYSRVGAGGQPQHF.

At least ten counts were recorded for this clonotype. This chain links TRBV27 with TRBJ2-7; 7 nucleotides line up with TRBD2. V lost 5 bases to trimming and J lost 10 bases; unmatched junction nucleotides: 8. This CDR3 comprises 12 residues. CDR1 MNHEY and CDR2 SMNVEV come from the germline V gene (reference sequence). The chain's CDR3 is CASSPTGGLQYF. The CDR3 coding sequence is TGTGCCAGCAGTCCAACGGGGGGACTCCAGTACTTC.

This clonotype was detected many times. The V and J genes are TRBV6-5 and TRBJ2-7, with 7 bases aligning to TRBD1. This CDR3 has 14 amino acids. Germline CDR1 is MNHEY and CDR2 is SVGAGI. V dropped 2 bases and J dropped 2; count of bases not matched to a gene: 3. CDR3 amino acids: CASSYTGATYEQYF. In DNA form, the CDR3 reads TGTGCCAGCAGTTACACAGGGGCAACCTACGAGCAGTACTTC.

Many counts were recorded for this clonotype. The chain recombines TRBV13 with TRBJ1-3, with D tentatively TRBD1 (6 bases). This CDR3 has 17 residues. Looked up from germline, CDR1 is PRHDT and CDR2 is FYEKMQ (reference sequence). Trimming shortened V by 0 bases and J by 0 bases, and 12 bases separated the two germline ends. The DNA for the CDR3 is TGTGCCAGCAGCTTAGGCAGACAGGAATTCTCTGGAAACACCATATATTTT. Encoded protein: CASSLGRQEFSGNTIYF. Supplemented by reference TRBV13 and TRBJ1-3, the full variable domain reads AAGVIQSPRHLIKEKRETATLKCYPIPRHDTVYWYQQGPGQDPQFLISFYEKMQSDKGSIPDRFSAQQFSDYHSELNMSSLELGDSALYFCASSLGRQEFSGNTIYFGEGSWLTVV.

This clonotype has ten or more counts. One junction end does not reproduce the germline sequence, and a read error may be involved. The chain joins TRBV27 to TRBJ1-1; the match to TRBD1 covers 9 bases. CDR1 and CDR2 from the germline V gene are MNHEY and SMNVEV (reference sequence). The CDR3 has 14 amino acids. The CDR3 sequence is CTSSEGDRVYEAFF. CDR3 coding DNA: TGTACCAGCAGTGAGGGGGACAGGGTTTATGAAGCTTTCTTT.

The sample holds many counts of this clonotype. The V and J genes are TRBV27 and TRBJ1-6; weak D call: TRBD1 (6 bases). V lost 6 bases to trimming and J lost 2 bases, with 20 bases between them. The germline gives CDR1 MNHEY, CDR2 SMNVEV (reference sequence). CDR3 size: 18 residues. For the CDR3, the DNA is TGTGCCAGCAGCCCCCCGCAACAGGGAGGAACCTATAATTCACCCCTCCACTTT. As protein: CASSPPQQGGTYNSPLHF.

This clonotype appeared many times. The chain carries TRBV6-1 and TRBJ1-3, with D perhaps matching TRBD1 (5 bases). The CDR3 loop spans 15 amino acids. V lost 7 bases, J lost 0 bases, and 13 bases lay in between. Germline assignment: CDR1 MNHNS and CDR2 SASEGT. CDR3 DNA: TGTGCCAGCACCTCGGGACGCCACTCTGGAAACACCATATATTTT. Amino acid sequence: CASTSGRHSGNTIYF.

This clonotype was seen ten or more times. This chain joins TRBV30 and TRBJ2-7; either TRBD1 or TRBD2 may fit D (5 bases each). CDR1 is GTSNPN, CDR2 SVGIG, per germline (reference sequence). V was cut by 4 bases and J by 5 bases, with 9 bases left in between. The CDR3 has 11 amino acids. CDR3 in amino acids: CAWTGRDEQYF. The CDR3 DNA sequence: TGTGCCTGGACAGGGCGGGACGAGCAGTACTTC.

The J gene is TRBJ2-5, the V gene TRBV20-1, with TRBD1 matching 8 bases. The J call may be wrong; the DNA end is better matched by TRBJ2-7. CDR1 and CDR2 (germline): DFQATT, SNEGSKA (reference sequence). This CDR3 is built from 15 residues. The DNA of the CDR3 is TGCAGTGCCCGGGGGCCCGGGACAGGTTTTGACGAGCAGTACTTC. It yields the protein CSARGPGTGFDEQYF.

J is TRBJ1-1 and V is TRBV6-1; unclear D gene. CDR3 size: 18 residues. CDR1 is MNHNS, CDR2 SASEGT, per germline. The V end was cut by 1 base, the J end by 5 bases, with 23 bases between. In DNA form, the CDR3 reads TGTGCCAGCAGTGAAGTCGGGCCACCGTTTGGGATGGTTACTGAAGCTTTCTTT. Amino acid sequence: CASSEVGPPFGMVTEAFF.

The gene calls are TRBV11-2 and TRBJ2-7; weak D call: TRBD2 (5 bases). Germline loops: CDR1 SGHAT, CDR2 FQNNGV. The length of the CDR3 is 16 residues. Trimming stripped 3 bases from V and 2 bases from J, with 17 bases between. The CDR3 sequence is CASSFPFGRDAYEQYF. CDR3 coding DNA: TGTGCCAGCAGCTTCCCCTTTGGCCGGGATGCCTACGAGCAGTACTTC.

In its sample, this clonotype was seen many times. The chain is built from TRBV14 and TRBJ1-3, with D perhaps matching TRBD1 (5 bases). V was shortened by 0 bases and J by 0 bases, with 9 bases between the two germline ends. Germline loops: CDR1 SGHDN, CDR2 FVKESK. The CDR3 covers 16 residues. CDR3 coding DNA: TGTGCCAGCAGCCAAGAAACAGGCAACTCTGGAAACACCATATATTTT. It specifies CASSQETGNSGNTIYF.

This clonotype was counted at least ten times. The chain couples TRBV29-1 to TRBJ1-1; D is possibly TRBD1 (5 bases). V dropped 7 bases and J dropped 3 bases, with 12 bases sitting between them. Germline lookup yields CDR1 SQVTM and CDR2 ANQGSEA. The CDR3 totals 12 residues. CDR3 DNA: TGCAGCGCCCAAGACAGTTACACTGAAGCTTTCTTT. Translated, it gives CSAQDSYTEAFF.

This clonotype was seen repeatedly, ten times or more. The rearrangement joins TRBV24-1 to TRBJ2-5, with TRBD2 identical over 14 bases. V gave up 5 bases and J gave up 5 bases; unmatched junction bases: 9. CDR1 is KGHDR and CDR2 is SFDVKD in the germline V gene. The CDR3 runs 17 residues. This CDR3 is CATSGGKTSGGAETQYF. For the CDR3, the DNA is TGTGCCACCAGTGGTGGGAAGACTAGCGGGGGGGCGGAGACCCAGTACTTC.